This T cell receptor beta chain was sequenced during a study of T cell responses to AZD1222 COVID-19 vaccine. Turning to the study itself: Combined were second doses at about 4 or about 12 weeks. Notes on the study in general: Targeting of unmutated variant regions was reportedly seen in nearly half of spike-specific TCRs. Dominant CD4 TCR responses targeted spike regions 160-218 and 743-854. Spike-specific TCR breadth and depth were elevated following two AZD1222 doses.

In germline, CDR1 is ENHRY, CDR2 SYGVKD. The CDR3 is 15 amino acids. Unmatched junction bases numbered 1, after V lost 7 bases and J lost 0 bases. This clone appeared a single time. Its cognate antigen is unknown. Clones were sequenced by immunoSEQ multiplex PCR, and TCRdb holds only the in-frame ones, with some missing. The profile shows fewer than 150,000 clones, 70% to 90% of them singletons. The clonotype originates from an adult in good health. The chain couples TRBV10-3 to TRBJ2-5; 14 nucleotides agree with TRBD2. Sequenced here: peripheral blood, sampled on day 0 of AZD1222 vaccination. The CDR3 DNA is TGTGCCATCAAGGGACTAGCGGGGGACCAAGAGACCCAGTACTTC. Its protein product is CAIKGLAGDQETQYF.